This TCR beta chain was identified in a study of blood T cells in healthy people across ages. Across the study: T cells yielded about one barcoded beta molecule per two cells through template switching.

Looked up from germline, CDR1 is DFQATT and CDR2 is SNEGSKA (reference sequence). The junction had 6 bases not matched to a gene; V was cut back by 3 bases and J by 2 bases. This CDR3 has 14 amino acids. Worth noting for this clonotype: Its antigen is unknown.

Study-level points and caveats: With naive T cell percentage, TCR beta diversity showed a strong correlation.

Donors ranged from about 6 to 90 years old and were healthy Caucasians in Russia. For the second PCR, which ran for about 6 to 11 cycles, a sample-barcoded 5' primer and a J-beta primer mix were used. Each of the samples gave a minimum of 3 million paired-end reads that contained CDR3. TCRdb called the 5' RACE reads again in MiXCR, with one record for every CDR3 protein. The data show some 640,000 distinct CDR3 sequences, approximately 49% seen once. This chain connects TRBV20-1 to TRBJ1-1; TRBD1 agrees at 7 bases. The TCR was taken from a woman aged 55 to 70 in good health. The sample consisted of blood. The DNA for the CDR3 is TGCAGTGCTAGCACGGACAGGCTCAACACTGAAGCTTTCTTT. Its translation: CSASTDRLNTEAFF.